This record looks at one T cell receptor beta chain sequence and its context. Looked up from germline, CDR1 is MNHEY and CDR2 is SVGAGI. V dropped 4 bases and J dropped 2 bases, with 6 bases sitting between them. The CDR3 is made up of 13 amino acids. The data derive from a study of blood T cell repertoires in COVID-19. As for the study in general: Whether acute or convalescent, the COVID-19 samples came from the United States, Italy and Spain.

Authors' data handling: Amplification of reference gene primers provided the estimated nucleated cell counts. The protocol was immunoSEQ multiplex PCR, while the TCRdb copy is restricted to in-frame clones and leaves out a portion. The V and J calls and the clone size are those of that table, but D and trimming were determined from the DNA. The sample consists of roughly 25,000 clones, about nine tenths of them appearing once. The TCR sequence derives from a human donor in a cohort sampled during active COVID-19. Sequences were obtained from peripheral blood. This sequence joins TRBV6-5 and TRBJ1-5; possible D gene TRBD1, 5 bases. CDR3 sequence reads: CASSFRGNQPQHF. CDR3 DNA: TGTGCCAGCAGTTTCAGGGGCAATCAGCCCCAGCATTTT.